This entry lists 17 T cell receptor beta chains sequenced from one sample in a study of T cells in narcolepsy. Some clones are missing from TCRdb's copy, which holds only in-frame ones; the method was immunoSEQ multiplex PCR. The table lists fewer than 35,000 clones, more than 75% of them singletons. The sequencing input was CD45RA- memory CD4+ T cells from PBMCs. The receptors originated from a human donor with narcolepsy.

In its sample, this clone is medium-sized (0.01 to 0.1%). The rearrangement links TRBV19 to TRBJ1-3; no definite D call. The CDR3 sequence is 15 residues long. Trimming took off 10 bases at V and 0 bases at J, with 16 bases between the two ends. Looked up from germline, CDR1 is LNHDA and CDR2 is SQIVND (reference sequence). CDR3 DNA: TGTGCCACCACCAAGGGCGGAATCTCTGGAAACACCATATATTTT. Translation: CATTKGGISGNTIYF.

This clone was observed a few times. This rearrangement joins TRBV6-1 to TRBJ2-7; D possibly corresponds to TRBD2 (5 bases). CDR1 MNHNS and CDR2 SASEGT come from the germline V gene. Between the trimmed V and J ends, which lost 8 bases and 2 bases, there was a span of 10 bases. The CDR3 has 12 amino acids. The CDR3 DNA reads TGTGCCAGCCGGACGGGAACCTACGAGCAGTACTTC. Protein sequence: CASRTGTYEQYF.

The CDR3 spells CASSSSGGVGGEQYF. As DNA, the CDR3 is TGTGCCAGCAGCTCAAGCGGGGGGGTAGGAGGAGAGCAGTACTTC. The chain employs TRBV7-2 and TRBJ2-7, with 10 bases matching TRBD2. The ends lost 4 bases at V and 7 bases at J; junction bases unmatched: 10. The V gene's germline CDR1 is SGHTA and CDR2 FQGNSA. This CDR3 has 15 amino acids. The full variable domain, with the rest looked up from reference TRBV7-2 and TRBJ2-7, is GAGVSQSPSNKVTEKGKDVELRCDPISGHTALYWYRQSLGQGLEFLIYFQGNSAPDKSGLPSDRFSAERTGGSVSTLTIQRTQQEDSAVYLCASSSSGGVGGEQYFGPGTRLTVT.

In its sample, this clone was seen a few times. The CDR3 DNA sequence: TGTGCCAGCAGCGTAGCAGGGGACACTGAAGCTTTCTTT. Its translation is CASSVAGDTEAFF. The chain has TRBV9 and TRBJ1-1, with a weak D call TRBD1 (6 bases). The CDR3 is 13 residues long. V was trimmed by 0 bases and J by 3 bases, leaving 6 bases between them. Germline assignment: CDR1 SGDLS and CDR2 YYNGEE. Drawing the rest from reference TRBV9 and TRBJ1-1, the complete variable domain is DSGVTQTPKHLITATGQRVTLRCSPRSGDLSVYWYQQSLDQGLQFLIQYYNGEERAKGNILERFSAQQFPDLHSELNLSSLELGDSALYFCASSVAGDTEAFFGQGTRLTVV.

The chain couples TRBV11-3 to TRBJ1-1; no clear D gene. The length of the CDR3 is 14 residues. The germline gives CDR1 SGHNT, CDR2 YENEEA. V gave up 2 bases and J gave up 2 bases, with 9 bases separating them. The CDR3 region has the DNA TGTGCCAGCAGCTTAATGGGCGGAAACACTGAAGCTTTCTTT. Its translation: CASSLMGGNTEAFF. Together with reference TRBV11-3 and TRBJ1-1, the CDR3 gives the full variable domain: EAGVVQSPRYKIIEKKQPVAFWCNPISGHNTLYWYLQNLGQGPELLIRYENEEAVDDSQLPKDRFSAERLKGVDSTLKIQPAELGDSAVYLCASSLMGGNTEAFFGQGTRLTVV.

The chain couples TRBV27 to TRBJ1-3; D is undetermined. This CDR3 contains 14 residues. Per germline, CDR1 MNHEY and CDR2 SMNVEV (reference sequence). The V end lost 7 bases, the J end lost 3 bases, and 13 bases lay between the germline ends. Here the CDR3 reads CASTPYPGGNTIYF. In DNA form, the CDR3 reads TGTGCCAGCACCCCATACCCAGGTGGAAACACCATATATTTT.

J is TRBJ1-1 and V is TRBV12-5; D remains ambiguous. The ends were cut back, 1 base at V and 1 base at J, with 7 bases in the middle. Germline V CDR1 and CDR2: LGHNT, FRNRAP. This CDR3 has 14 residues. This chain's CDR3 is CASGLGHTNTEAFF. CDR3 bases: TGTGCTAGTGGTTTGGGGCACACGAACACTGAAGCTTTCTTT.

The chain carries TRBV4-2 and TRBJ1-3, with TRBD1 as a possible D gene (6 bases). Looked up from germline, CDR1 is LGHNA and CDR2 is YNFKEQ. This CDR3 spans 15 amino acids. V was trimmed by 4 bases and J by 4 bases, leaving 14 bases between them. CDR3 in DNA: TGTGCCAGCAGCCGGAACAGGGAGGCAGGAAACACCATATATTTT. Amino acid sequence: CASSRNREAGNTIYF.

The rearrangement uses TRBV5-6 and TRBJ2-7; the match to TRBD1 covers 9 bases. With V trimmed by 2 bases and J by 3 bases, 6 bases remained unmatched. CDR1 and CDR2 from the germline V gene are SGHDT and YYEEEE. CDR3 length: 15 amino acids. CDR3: CASSFGTGLNYEQYF. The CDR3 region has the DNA TGTGCCAGCAGCTTTGGGACAGGGTTGAACTACGAGCAGTACTTC.

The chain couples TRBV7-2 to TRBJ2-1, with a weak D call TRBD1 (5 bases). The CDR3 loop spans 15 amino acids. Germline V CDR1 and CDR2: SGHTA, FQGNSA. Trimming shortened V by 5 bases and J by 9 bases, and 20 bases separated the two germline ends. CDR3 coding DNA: TGTGCCAGCAGCCGACTGGTGGGCAGGGTAGGTGAGCAGTTCTTC. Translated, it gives CASSRLVGRVGEQFF. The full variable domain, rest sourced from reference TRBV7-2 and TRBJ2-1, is GAGVSQSPSNKVTEKGKDVELRCDPISGHTALYWYRQSLGQGLEFLIYFQGNSAPDKSGLPSDRFSAERTGGSVSTLTIQRTQQEDSAVYLCASSRLVGRVGEQFFGPGTRLTVL.

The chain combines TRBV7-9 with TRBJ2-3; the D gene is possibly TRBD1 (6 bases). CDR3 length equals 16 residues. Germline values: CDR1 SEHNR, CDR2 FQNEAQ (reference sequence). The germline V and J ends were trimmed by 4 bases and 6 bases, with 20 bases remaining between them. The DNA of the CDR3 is TGTGCCAGCAGCTCCACCTTAGGGGGAGAGGCGGATACGCAGTATTTT. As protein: CASSSTLGGEADTQYF.

This CDR3 reads CASSSSYEQYF. The DNA for the CDR3 is TGTGCCAGTAGCTCCTCCTACGAGCAGTACTTC. V gene TRBV19 combines with J gene TRBJ2-7; D unclear. The germline V gene encodes CDR1 LNHDA and CDR2 SQIVND (reference sequence). The V end lost 6 bases, the J end lost 0 bases, and 3 bases lay between the germline ends. This CDR3 comprises 11 residues.

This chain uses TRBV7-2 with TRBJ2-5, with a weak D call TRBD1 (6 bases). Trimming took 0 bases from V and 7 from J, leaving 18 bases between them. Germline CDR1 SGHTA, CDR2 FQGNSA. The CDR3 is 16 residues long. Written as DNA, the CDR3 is TGTGCCAGCAGCTTAGCGGTCGGCAGGGGCTGGGTGACCCAGTACTTC. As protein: CASSLAVGRGWVTQYF.

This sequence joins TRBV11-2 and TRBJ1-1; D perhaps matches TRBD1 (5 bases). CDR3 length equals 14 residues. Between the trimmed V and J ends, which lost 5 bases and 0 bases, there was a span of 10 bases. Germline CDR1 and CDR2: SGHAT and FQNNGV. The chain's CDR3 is CASSPGGVNTEAFF. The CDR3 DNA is TGTGCCAGCAGCCCGGGAGGGGTGAACACTGAAGCTTTCTTT. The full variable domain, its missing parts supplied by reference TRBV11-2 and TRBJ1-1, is EAGVAQSPRYKIIEKRQSVAFWCNPISGHATLYWYQQILGQGPKLLIQFQNNGVVDDSQLPKDRFSAERLKGVDSTLKIQPAKLEDSAVYLCASSPGGVNTEAFFGQGTRLTVV.

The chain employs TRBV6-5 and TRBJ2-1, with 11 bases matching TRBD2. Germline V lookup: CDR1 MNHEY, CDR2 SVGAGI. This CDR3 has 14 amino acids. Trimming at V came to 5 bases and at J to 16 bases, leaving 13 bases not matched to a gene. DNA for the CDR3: TGTGCCAGCAGTAAGACTAGCGGGGCCCACAATGAATTCTTC. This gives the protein CASSKTSGAHNEFF.

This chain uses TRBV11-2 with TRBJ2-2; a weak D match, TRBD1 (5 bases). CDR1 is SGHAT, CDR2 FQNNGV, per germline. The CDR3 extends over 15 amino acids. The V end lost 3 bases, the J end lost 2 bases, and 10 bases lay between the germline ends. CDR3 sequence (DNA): TGTGCCAGCAGCTTTATTAGGGGCAACACCGGGGAGCTGTTTTTT. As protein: CASSFIRGNTGELFF.

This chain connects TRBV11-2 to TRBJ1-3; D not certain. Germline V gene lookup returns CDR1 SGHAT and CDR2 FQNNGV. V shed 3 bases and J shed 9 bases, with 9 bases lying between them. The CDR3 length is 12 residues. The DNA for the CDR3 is TGTGCCAGCAGCTTTTACCCCAGCACCATATATTTT. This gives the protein CASSFYPSTIYF. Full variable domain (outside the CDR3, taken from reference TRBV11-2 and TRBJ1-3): EAGVAQSPRYKIIEKRQSVAFWCNPISGHATLYWYQQILGQGPKLLIQFQNNGVVDDSQLPKDRFSAERLKGVDSTLKIQPAKLEDSAVYLCASSFYPSTIYFGEGSWLTVV.